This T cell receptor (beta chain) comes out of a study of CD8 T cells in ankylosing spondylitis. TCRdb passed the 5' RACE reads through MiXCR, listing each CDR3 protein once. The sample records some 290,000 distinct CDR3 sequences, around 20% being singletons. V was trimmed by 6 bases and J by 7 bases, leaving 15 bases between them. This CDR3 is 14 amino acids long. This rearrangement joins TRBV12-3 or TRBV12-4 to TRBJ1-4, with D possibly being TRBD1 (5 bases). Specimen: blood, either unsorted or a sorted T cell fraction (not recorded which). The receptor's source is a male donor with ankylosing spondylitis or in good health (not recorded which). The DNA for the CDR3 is TGTGCCAGCAGGTTCGGGGCGTTTGGTGAAAAACTGTTTTTT. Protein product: CASRFGAFGEKLFF.